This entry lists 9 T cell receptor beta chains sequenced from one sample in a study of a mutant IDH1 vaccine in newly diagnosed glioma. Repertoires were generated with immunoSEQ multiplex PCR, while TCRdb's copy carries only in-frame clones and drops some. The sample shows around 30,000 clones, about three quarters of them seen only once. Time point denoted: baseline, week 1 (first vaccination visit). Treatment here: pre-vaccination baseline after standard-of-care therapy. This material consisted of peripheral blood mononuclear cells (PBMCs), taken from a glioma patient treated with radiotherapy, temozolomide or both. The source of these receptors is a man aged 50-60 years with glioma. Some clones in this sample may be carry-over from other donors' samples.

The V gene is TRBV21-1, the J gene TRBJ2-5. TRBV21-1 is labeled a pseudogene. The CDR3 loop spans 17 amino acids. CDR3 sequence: CASSKVGPPRPQETQYF. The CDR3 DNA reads TGTGCCAGCAGCAAAGTAGGCCCCCCCAGACCCCAAGAGACCCAGTACTTC.

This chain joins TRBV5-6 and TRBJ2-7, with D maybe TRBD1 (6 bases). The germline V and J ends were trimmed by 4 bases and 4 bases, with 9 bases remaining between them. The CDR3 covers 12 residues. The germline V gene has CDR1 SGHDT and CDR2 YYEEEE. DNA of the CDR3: TGTGCCAGCAGCCCCGGACAGTACGAGCAGTACTTC. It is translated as CASSPGQYEQYF.

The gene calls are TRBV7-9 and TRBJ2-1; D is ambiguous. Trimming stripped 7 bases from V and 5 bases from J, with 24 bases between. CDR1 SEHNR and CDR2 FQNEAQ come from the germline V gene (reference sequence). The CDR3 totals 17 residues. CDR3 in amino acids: CASTPQETGPRNNEQFF. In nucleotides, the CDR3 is TGTGCCAGCACCCCCCAGGAGACCGGGCCTAGAAACAATGAGCAGTTCTTC.

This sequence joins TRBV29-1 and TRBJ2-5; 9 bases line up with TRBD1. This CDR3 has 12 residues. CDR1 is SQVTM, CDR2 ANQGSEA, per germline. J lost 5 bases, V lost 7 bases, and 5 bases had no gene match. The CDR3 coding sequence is TGCAGCGCGACAGGGGGTAAGGAGACCCAGTACTTC. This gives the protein CSATGGKETQYF.

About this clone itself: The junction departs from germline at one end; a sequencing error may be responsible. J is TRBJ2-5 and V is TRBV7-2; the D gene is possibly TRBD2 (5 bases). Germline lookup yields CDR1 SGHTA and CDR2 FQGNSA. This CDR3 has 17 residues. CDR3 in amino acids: CASSLATTRATQETQYF. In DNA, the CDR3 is TGTGCCAGCAGTTTAGCCACCACGCGGGCCACTCAAGAGACCCAGTACTTC.

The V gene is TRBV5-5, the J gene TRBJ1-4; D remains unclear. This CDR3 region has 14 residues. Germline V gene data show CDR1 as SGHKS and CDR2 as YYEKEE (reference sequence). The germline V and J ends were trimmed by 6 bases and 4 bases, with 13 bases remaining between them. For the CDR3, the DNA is TGTGCCAGCACCACCGATTATAATAATGAAAAACTGTTTTTT. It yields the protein CASTTDYNNEKLFF.

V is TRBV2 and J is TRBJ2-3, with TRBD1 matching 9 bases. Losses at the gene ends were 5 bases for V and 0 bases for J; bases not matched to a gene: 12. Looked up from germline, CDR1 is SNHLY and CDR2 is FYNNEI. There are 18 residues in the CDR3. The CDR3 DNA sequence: TGTGCCAGCAGTTTTATTCCGGGACAGGGAAATAGCACAGATACGCAGTATTTT. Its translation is CASSFIPGQGNSTDTQYF.

The DNA for the CDR3 is TGTGCCAGCGGACTGGTAGCCCAAGGGCAGTACTTC. This gives the protein CASGLVAQGQYF. The gene calls are TRBV28 and TRBJ2-7, with D tentatively TRBD2 (5 bases). V was shortened by 8 bases and J by 9 bases, with 17 bases between the two germline ends. The CDR3 is 12 amino acids. Per the germline V gene, CDR1 is MDHEN and CDR2 is SYDVKM.

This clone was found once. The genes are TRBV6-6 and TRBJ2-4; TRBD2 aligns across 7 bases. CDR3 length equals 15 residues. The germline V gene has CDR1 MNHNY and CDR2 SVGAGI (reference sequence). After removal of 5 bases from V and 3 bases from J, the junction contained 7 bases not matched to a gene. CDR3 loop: CASSAGEGFKNIQYF. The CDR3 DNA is TGTGCCAGCAGTGCTGGGGAGGGTTTCAAAAACATTCAGTACTTC.